These 27 T cell receptor beta chains share one sample of origin, sequenced in a study of T cell changes during pregnancy in multiple sclerosis. Sequenced by immunoSEQ multiplex PCR; TCRdb stores in-frame clones only, minus some. This table holds 35,000 to 45,000 clones, about 91% found once. The material was CD8+ T cells from peripheral blood mononuclear cells, obtained before pregnancy. These receptors came from a female donor with multiple sclerosis, enrolled in a pregnancy study.

This clone was recorded only once. V and J are TRBV9 and TRBJ2-3; TRBD1 is a possible D gene (8 bases). The CDR3 is 16 residues long. Germline CDR1 reads SGDLS; CDR2 reads YYNGEE. V shed 1 base and J shed 3 bases, with 15 bases lying between them. The CDR3 reads CASSVRTGGGTDTQYF. The CDR3 DNA is TGTGCCAGCAGCGTAAGAACAGGGGGGGGGACAGATACGCAGTATTTT.

The chain couples TRBV18 to TRBJ1-1; 9 nucleotides agree with TRBD1. The germline V gene encodes CDR1 KGHSH and CDR2 LQKENI. The trim removed 4 bases at V and 2 bases at J, leaving 8 bases unmatched. The CDR3 contains 16 residues. The CDR3 DNA reads TGTGCCAGCTCACTCCGGGACAGGGACCCTAACACTGAAGCTTTCTTT. It is translated as CASSLRDRDPNTEAFF.

The chain recombines TRBV10-3 with TRBJ2-7; D not resolved. V lost 2 bases and J 6 bases, leaving 14 bases between the germline ends. Germline V gene sequence: CDR1 ENHRY, CDR2 SYGVKD. This CDR3 has 14 amino acids. Here the CDR3 reads CAISEPLRHSEQYF. The CDR3 bases are TGTGCCATCAGTGAGCCATTGCGCCATAGCGAGCAGTACTTC.

The CDR3: CASSPASGSFPEYF. Here the CDR3 DNA reads TGTGCCAGTTCCCCCGCTAGCGGGAGTTTTCCTGAGTACTTC. The rearrangement joins TRBV19 to TRBJ2-7; 10 bases fit TRBD2. Germline V gene lookup returns CDR1 LNHDA and CDR2 SQIVND (reference sequence). The V and J ends lost 8 bases and 11 bases, in that order; junction bases with no gene match: 15. This CDR3 is built from 14 residues. Looking up the rest from reference TRBV19 and TRBJ2-7 gives the full variable domain: DGGITQSPKYLFRKEGQNVTLSCEQNLNHDAMYWYRQDPGQGLRLIYYSQIVNDFQKGDIAEGYSVSREKKESFPLTVTSAQKNPTAFYLCASSPASGSFPEYFGPGTRLTVT.

The chain recombines TRBV27 with TRBJ2-1; D may be TRBD2 (6 bases). Germline V lookup: CDR1 MNHEY, CDR2 SMNVEV (reference sequence). This CDR3 is built from 14 residues. V gave up 3 bases and J gave up 4 bases, with 10 bases separating them. The CDR3 loop reads CASSFGGPYNEQFF. The CDR3 DNA reads TGTGCCAGCAGTTTCGGGGGACCTTACAATGAGCAGTTCTTC.

The chain is built from TRBV15 and TRBJ1-3; D remains ambiguous. The germline V gene has CDR1 LNHNV and CDR2 YYDKDF (reference sequence). CDR3 length: 14 amino acids. The germline V and J ends were trimmed by 0 bases and 3 bases, with 6 bases remaining between them. The CDR3 reads CATSREGSGNTIYF. CDR3 bases: TGTGCCACCAGCAGAGAAGGGAGTGGAAACACCATATATTTT.

In its sample, this clone was seen once. V is TRBV28 and J is TRBJ1-5, with 8 positions matching TRBD1. CDR3 length: 16 residues. Unmatched junction bases numbered 9, after V lost 3 bases and J lost 5 bases. The germline V gene has CDR1 MDHEN and CDR2 SYDVKM. Here the CDR3 reads CASSFRGRGLDQPQHF. In DNA form, the CDR3 reads TGTGCCAGCAGTTTTCGGGGCAGGGGGCTGGATCAGCCCCAGCATTTT.

Notes on this clone: Distinct nucleotide sequences in the sample also encode this CDR3. This chain uses TRBV29-1 with TRBJ1-2; 7 positions match TRBD1. This CDR3 is built from 13 residues. V was clipped by 6 bases and J by 8 bases; unmatched bases: 12. The germline gives CDR1 SQVTM, CDR2 ANQGSEA. CDR3 region: CSVALTGARGYTF. CDR3 in DNA: TGCAGCGTCGCCTTAACAGGGGCGAGGGGCTACACCTTC.

J is TRBJ2-7 and V is TRBV28; 8 bases are a match to TRBD1. Germline V gene data show CDR1 as MDHEN and CDR2 as SYDVKM. J lost 2 bases, V lost 3 bases, and 0 bases had no gene match. CDR3 length: 13 residues. The CDR3 loop reads CASSLTGAYEQYF. CDR3 DNA: TGTGCCAGCAGTTTGACAGGGGCCTACGAGCAGTACTTC.

This sequence joins TRBV27 and TRBJ2-2; D is possibly TRBD2 (5 bases). V lost 4 bases and J lost 4, with 13 bases in between. This CDR3 is 15 amino acids long. Germline lookup yields CDR1 MNHEY and CDR2 SMNVEV (reference sequence). This CDR3 is CASSSRTVTTGELFF. CDR3 nucleotides: TGTGCCAGCAGTTCACGGACTGTTACCACCGGGGAGCTGTTTTTT.

The rearrangement links TRBV29-1 to TRBJ2-1, with 10 bases that match TRBD2. There are 13 residues in the CDR3. CDR1 and CDR2 (germline): SQVTM, ANQGSEA. Trimming cost V 4 bases and J 6 bases; bases outside gene matches: 3. CDR3 DNA sequence: TGCAGCGTTGGACTAGCGGGCCGCAATGAGCAGTTCTTC. Translated, it gives CSVGLAGRNEQFF.

The CDR3 nucleotides read TGTGCCAGCAGCTTCCGAGCGGGAGGGCCGTTGTATACGCAGTATTTT. It encodes CASSFRAGGPLYTQYF. This sequence joins TRBV7-2 and TRBJ2-3, with 10 bases identical to TRBD2. Germline lookup yields CDR1 SGHTA and CDR2 FQGNSA. The length of the CDR3 is 16 residues. Unmatched junction bases numbered 10, after V lost 3 bases and J lost 7 bases.

Remarks on this clone: At one end, the junction sequence differs from germline, possibly due to a read error. J is TRBJ1-4 and V is TRBV6-5; 7 bases fit TRBD1. CDR3 length: 15 amino acids. Per germline, CDR1 MNHEY and CDR2 SVGAGI. CDR3 amino acids: CASSHSQGLREKLFF. The CDR3 DNA sequence: TGTGCCAGCAGTCACTCACAGGGGCTGAGGGAAAAACTGTTTTTT.

V gene TRBV6-1 combines with J gene TRBJ2-5, with 9 nucleotides matching TRBD2. Germline lookup yields CDR1 MNHNS and CDR2 SASEGT. CDR3 length: 15 amino acids. Trimming cost V 7 bases and J 5 bases; bases outside gene matches: 11. CDR3 sequence: CASIAIAGAGETQYF. CDR3 in DNA: TGTGCCAGCATTGCGATAGCGGGAGCAGGGGAGACCCAGTACTTC.

This chain links TRBV2 with TRBJ1-1; no reliable D call. Germline V gene data show CDR1 as SNHLY and CDR2 as FYNNEI. This CDR3 has 12 residues. The ends were cut back, 7 bases at V and 8 bases at J, with 14 bases in the middle. DNA for the CDR3: TGTGCCAGCACGGCGGGCTCCACGGAAGCTTTCTTT. It translates to CASTAGSTEAFF.

This clone is a singleton in its sample. At one boundary the junction diverges from the germline segment, which might be a read error. The J gene is TRBJ2-1, the V gene TRBV7-7, with a weak D call TRBD2 (5 bases). Looked up from germline, CDR1 is SSHAT and CDR2 is FNYEAQ (reference sequence). This CDR3 region has 15 residues. CDR3 coding DNA: TGTGCTAGCAGCCAAGACTATCGCTCCTACAATGAGCAGTTCTTC. Protein: CASSQDYRSYNEQFF. Full variable domain (rest looked up from reference TRBV7-7 and TRBJ2-1): GAGVSQSPRYKVTKRGQDVTLRCDPISSHATLYWYQQALGQGPEFLTYFNYEAQPDKSGLPSDRFSAERPEGSISTLTIQRTEQRDSAMYRCASSQDYRSYNEQFFGPGTRLTVL.

The chain employs TRBV10-3 and TRBJ2-7; 15 bases fit TRBD2. CDR3 length equals 15 residues. CDR1 ENHRY and CDR2 SYGVKD come from the germline V gene. V shed 8 bases and J 0 bases; nucleotides not matched to a gene: 2. CDR3 loop: CAIGTSGGSSYEQYF. CDR3 coding DNA: TGTGCCATCGGGACTAGCGGGGGGAGCTCCTACGAGCAGTACTTC.

The chain links TRBV11-3 to TRBJ2-3; D is unclear. CDR1 SGHNT and CDR2 YENEEA come from the germline V gene. Trimming stripped 3 bases from V and 1 base from J, with 5 bases between. The CDR3 contains 13 residues. The CDR3 bases are TGTGCCAGCAGCTTTGGCCGCACAGATACGCAGTATTTT. Its protein is CASSFGRTDTQYF. Full variable domain (remainder filled in from reference TRBV11-3 and TRBJ2-3): EAGVVQSPRYKIIEKKQPVAFWCNPISGHNTLYWYLQNLGQGPELLIRYENEEAVDDSQLPKDRFSAERLKGVDSTLKIQPAELGDSAVYLCASSFGRTDTQYFGPGTRLTVL.

The V gene is TRBV6-1, the J gene TRBJ2-7, with TRBD1 matching over 7 bases. This CDR3 spans 13 amino acids. Germline V lookup: CDR1 MNHNS, CDR2 SASEGT. The V and J ends lost 7 bases and 5 bases, in that order; junction bases with no gene match: 8. CDR3 loop: CASNAGGGDEQYF. In DNA form, the CDR3 reads TGTGCCAGCAACGCAGGGGGTGGCGACGAGCAGTACTTC.

CDR3 sequence reads: CASSPPGQGKGTQYF. In DNA form, the CDR3 reads TGTGCCAGCTCACCACCCGGACAGGGGAAAGGGACCCAGTACTTC. V and J are TRBV18 and TRBJ2-5; the match to TRBD1 covers 9 bases. Per the germline V gene, CDR1 is KGHSH and CDR2 is LQKENI. This CDR3 spans 15 amino acids. The V and J ends lost 0 bases and 7 bases, in that order; junction bases with no gene match: 6.

The rearrangement links TRBV19 to TRBJ2-6; TRBD2 is a possible D gene (6 bases). This CDR3 has 17 amino acids. Germline V gene lookup returns CDR1 LNHDA and CDR2 SQIVND (reference sequence). Trimming removed 5 bases from V and 2 bases from J, with 16 bases in between. CDR3 loop: CASSPTRRVPGANVLTF. CDR3 in DNA: TGTGCCAGTAGTCCAACAAGGAGGGTCCCTGGGGCCAACGTCCTGACTTTC.

This clone appeared a single time. V and J are TRBV6-4 and TRBJ2-3; D possibly corresponds to TRBD1 (5 bases). The CDR3 runs to 15 residues. Germline lookup yields CDR1 MRHNA and CDR2 SNTAGT. V dropped 2 bases and J dropped 0 bases, with 9 bases sitting between them. CDR3 loop: CASSDGSGSTDTQYF. CDR3 bases: TGTGCCAGCAGTGACGGGTCAGGGAGCACAGATACGCAGTATTTT.

This clone was picked up one time. The rearrangement joins TRBV19 to TRBJ1-2, with a tentative D call TRBD1 (5 bases). Per germline, CDR1 LNHDA and CDR2 SQIVND (reference sequence). The CDR3 is made up of 12 amino acids. With 6 bases removed from V and 8 bases from J, the gap between germline ends came to 13 bases. The CDR3 loop reads CASRSGTAGYTF. The CDR3 DNA follows: TGTGCCAGTAGGAGCGGGACCGCGGGCTACACCTTC.

The genes are TRBV4-1 and TRBJ2-1; the D gene is possibly TRBD2 (6 bases). The length of the CDR3 is 15 residues. Germline values: CDR1 MGHRA, CDR2 YSYEKL. Between the trimmed V and J ends, which lost 4 bases and 6 bases, there was a span of 16 bases. The CDR3 sequence: CASSPPAGTVNEQFF. The CDR3 DNA is TGCGCCAGCAGCCCACCTGCCGGGACTGTCAATGAGCAGTTCTTC.

The rearrangement links TRBV4-2 to TRBJ2-6, with D possibly TRBD1 on 5 matching bases. In germline, CDR1 is LGHNA, CDR2 YNFKEQ. Trimming left V 0 bases short and J 0 bases short, with 9 bases between. The length of the CDR3 is 17 residues. The CDR3 region is CASSQDGDSSGANVLTF. CDR3 bases: TGTGCCAGCAGCCAAGATGGAGACAGCTCTGGGGCCAACGTCCTGACTTTC.

The J gene is TRBJ2-1, the V gene TRBV5-4; D possibly corresponds to TRBD2 (5 bases). The ends were cut back, 2 bases at V and 9 bases at J, with 9 bases in the middle. CDR1 and CDR2 (germline): SGHNT, YYREEE (reference sequence). The CDR3 length is 12 residues. CDR3 nucleotide sequence: TGTGCCAGCAGCTTAACCGGGGTTGAGCAGTTCTTC. Translated, it gives CASSLTGVEQFF.

The chain recombines TRBV28 with TRBJ2-7, with D tentatively TRBD2 (6 bases). Germline CDR1 MDHEN, CDR2 SYDVKM. V was cut by 7 bases and J by 5 bases, with 18 bases left in between. The CDR3 has 14 residues. The CDR3 region is CASTPGREYHEQYF. CDR3 nucleotide sequence: TGTGCCAGCACCCCCGGCCGGGAGTACCACGAGCAGTACTTC.